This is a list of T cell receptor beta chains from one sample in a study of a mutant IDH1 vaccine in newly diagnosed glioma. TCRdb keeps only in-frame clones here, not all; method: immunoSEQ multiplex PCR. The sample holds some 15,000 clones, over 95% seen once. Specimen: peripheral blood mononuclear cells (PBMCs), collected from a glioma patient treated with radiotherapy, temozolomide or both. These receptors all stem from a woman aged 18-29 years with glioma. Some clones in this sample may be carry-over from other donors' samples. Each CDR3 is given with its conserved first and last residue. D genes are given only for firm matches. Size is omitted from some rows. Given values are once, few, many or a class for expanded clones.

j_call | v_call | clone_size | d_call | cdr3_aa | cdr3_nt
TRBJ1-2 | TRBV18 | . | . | CASSPSTGYGYTF | TGTGCCAGCTCACCCTCTACGGGCTATGGCTACACCTTC
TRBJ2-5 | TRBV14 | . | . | CASSQGWLQETQYF | TGTGCCAGCAGCCAAGGTTGGCTCCAAGAGACCCAGTACTTC
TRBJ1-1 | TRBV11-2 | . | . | CASSLEYNRDLRAFF | TGTGCCAGCAGCTTAGAGTATAACAGGGACTTGAGAGCTTTCTTT
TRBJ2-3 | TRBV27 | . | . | CASRATGTNRRGADTQYF | TGTGCCAGCAGAGCGACGGGAACTAACCGAAGGGGGGCAGATACGCAGTATTTT
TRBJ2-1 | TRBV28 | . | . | CASSYSAGAGSYNEQFF | TGTGCCAGCAGTTACAGCGCCGGGGCGGGTTCCTACAATGAGCAGTTCTTC
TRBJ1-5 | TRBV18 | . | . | CASSPRRLGELGNQPQHF | TGTGCCAGCTCACCAAGGAGGCTGGGAGAGCTCGGCAATCAGCCCCAGCATTTT
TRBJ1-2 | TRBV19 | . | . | CASSSTVSNYGYTF | TGTGCCAGTAGTTCAACAGTTTCTAACTATGGCTACACCTTC
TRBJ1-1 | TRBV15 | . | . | CATSRGRSSTEAFF | TGTGCCACCAGCAGAGGCAGAAGTAGCACTGAAGCTTTCTTT
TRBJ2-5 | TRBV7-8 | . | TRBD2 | CASSSSGGRALGETQYF | TGTGCCAGCAGCTCATCGGGCGGGAGGGCCTTGGGAGAGACCCAGTACTTC
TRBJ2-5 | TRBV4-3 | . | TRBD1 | CASSQTLIGTAFQETQYF | TGCGCCAGCAGCCAGACGTTGATCGGGACAGCGTTCCAAGAGACCCAGTACTTC
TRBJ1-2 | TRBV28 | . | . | CASSLYNRIYGYTF | TGTGCCAGCAGTTTATATAACAGAATCTATGGCTACACCTTC
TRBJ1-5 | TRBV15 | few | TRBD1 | CATRDRGGQPQHF | TGTGCCACGAGGGACAGGGGAGGTCAGCCCCAGCATTTT
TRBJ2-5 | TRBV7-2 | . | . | CASGWGETQYF | TGTGCCAGCGGGTGGGGAGAGACCCAGTACTTC
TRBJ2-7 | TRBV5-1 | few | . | CASSTGLLSEQYF | TGCGCCAGCAGTACAGGGCTCCTCAGCGAGCAGTACTTC
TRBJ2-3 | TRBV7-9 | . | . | CASSLAQGGTDTQYF | TGTGCCAGCAGCTTAGCCCAGGGGGGAACAGATACGCAGTATTTT